This TCR beta chain originates from a study of early T cells in non-severe SARS-CoV-2 infection. CDR1 LGHNA and CDR2 YNFKEQ come from the germline V gene. Trimming removed 0 bases from V and 2 bases from J, with 2 bases in between. This CDR3 region has 12 residues. Individually, cDNA molecules had unique molecular identifiers attached to them. TCRdb re-analysed the 5' RACE reads in MiXCR, keeping a single row per CDR3 protein. The table lists around 72,000 distinct CDR3 sequences, 10% of them singletons. This receptor was obtained from an adult who was a healthcare worker with PCR-confirmed SARS-CoV-2 infection or an uninfected control (not recorded which). The sample in question was whole blood, obtained at baseline. The chain has TRBV4-2 and TRBJ2-7, with D unclear. CDR3 loop: CASSQDPYEQYF. The DNA for the CDR3 is TGTGCCAGCAGCCAAGATCCCTACGAGCAGTACTTC.